The following is a T cell receptor beta chain sequence with its context. This entry comes from a study of Ad26.COV2.S vaccination and SARS-CoV-2 variants. Described treatment: about 20 received Ad26.COV2.S at low or high dose, single or two shots; 5 received placebo; per-sample allocation not given. Sampling was done on day 63 after the first vaccine or placebo injection. Sequenced by immunoSEQ multiplex PCR; TCRdb stores in-frame clones only, minus some. Of around 450,000 clones in the sample, roughly 87% were seen once. The length of the CDR3 is 14 residues. V was pared by 5 bases and J by 1 base, with 5 bases of the junction left unmatched. Germline CDR1 and CDR2: SGHRS and YFSETQ.

The V and J genes are TRBV5-1 and TRBJ1-1; 7 bases match TRBD1. The TCR comes from a person aged 18-60 years who received the Ad26.COV2.S COVID-19 vaccine or a placebo. The sample consisted of peripheral blood, taken in a trial of Ad26.COV2.S vaccine versus placebo. This CDR3 is CASSRDSQNTEAFF. The CDR3 coding sequence is TGCGCCAGCAGTAGGGACAGCCAGAACACTGAAGCTTTCTTT.